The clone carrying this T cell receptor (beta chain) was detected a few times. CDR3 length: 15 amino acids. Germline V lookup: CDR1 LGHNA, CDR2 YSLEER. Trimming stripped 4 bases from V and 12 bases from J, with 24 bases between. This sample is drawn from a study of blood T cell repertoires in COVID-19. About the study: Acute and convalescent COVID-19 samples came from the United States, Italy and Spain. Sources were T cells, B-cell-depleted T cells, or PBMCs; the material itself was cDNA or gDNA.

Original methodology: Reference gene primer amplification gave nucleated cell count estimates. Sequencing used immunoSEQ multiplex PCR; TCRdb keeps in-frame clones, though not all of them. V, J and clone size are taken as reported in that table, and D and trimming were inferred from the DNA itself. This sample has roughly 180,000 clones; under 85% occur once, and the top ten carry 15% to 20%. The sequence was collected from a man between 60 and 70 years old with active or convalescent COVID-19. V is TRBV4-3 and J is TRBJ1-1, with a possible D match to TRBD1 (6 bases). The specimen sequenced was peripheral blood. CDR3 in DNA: TGCGCCAGCAGCCCTGTTGTGACTGGGGGCGCTGGAACTTTCTTT. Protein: CASSPVVTGGAGTFF.